This T cell receptor (beta chain) was profiled in a study of low-dose radiotherapy and immunotherapy resistance in tumors (dated by TCRdb to 2021 to 2024). Context from the whole study: In Cohort 1, each fraction delivered 0.5 Gy every 2 weeks, and the prescribed total PTV dose was 6.5 Gy. Patients in Cohort 2 were given 1 Gy per fraction every two weeks, for a total of 13 Gy across 26 weeks. Nivolumab and ipilimumab were both given intravenously, with nivolumab at a 240 mg flat dose every two weeks and ipilimumab at 1 mg/kg every six weeks. Intravenous cyclophosphamide at 200 mg/m2 was administered every two weeks, one day ahead of each radiation and immunotherapy administration. Starting on cycle 1 day 1, patients took 300 mg of aspirin by mouth once a day for four cycles. Randomization of trial participants into treatment groups was not performed. Eight patients were included in the translational analysis, namely three from the first dose cohort plus the first five from the second dose cohort.

The sample was run on an Illumina HiSeq 2500. Superscript III and a set of TRAV- and TRBV-specific primers were used to synthesize first-strand cDNA, so that both TCRalpha and TCRbeta chains were covered. TCRs were amplified with Phusion for roughly 20 PCR cycles using a constant-region primer together with the adapter attached to the V primers. Isolated mRNA was amplified with the MessageAmp II aRNA Amplification Kit, using a roughly 15-hour in vitro transcription at 37°C. mRNA for TCR sequencing was isolated with the Dynabeads mRNA DIRECT Purification Kit. Indexed Illumina adapters were added in a second Phusion PCR of 20 to 25 cycles, and the PCR products were purified with AMPure XP beads. In the paper's pipeline: Using custom Perl scripts, TCR sequences that encoded the same protein were pooled, out-of-frame sequences were dropped, and the abundance of each clonotype was calculated. TCR sequences supported by only a single read were excluded from analysis. Repertoire metrics included Shannon entropy, Gini index, clonality, richness, and frequency of TCRs shared between repertoires. TCRdb reanalyzed the raw reads on its own, using fastp at Q25 for trimming and MiXCR for clone calling, and kept in-frame beta chains. Each record represents a unique CDR3 protein, reported with the most common genes and DNA among its rows. TCRdb, not the authors, supplied the V and J calls. This sample comprises tens of thousands of distinct CDR3 sequences, roughly 19% of them detected only once. The ten largest account for 2.8% of the sample.

The CDR3, cysteine through phenylalanine, is 12 amino acids long. Of the read, only the CDR3 DNA is kept; its 36 bases are in frame from base 1. Trimming costs V 6 bases and J 6 bases, and their ends lie 10 bases apart. Via the germline V gene, CDR1 is MNHEY and CDR2 SVGEGT. This clonotype is characterized as medium-sized (0.01 to 0.1%). The antigen it recognizes is unknown. No base quality values were provided; no much bigger clone lies one nucleotide off. This sample's time point label indicates: before trial treatment. Donors were enrolled in RACIN, a single-arm phase I dose-escalation trial in which nivolumab, ipilimumab, aspirin, low-dose cyclophosphamide and low-dose radiotherapy were combined. To be eligible, a patient needed to have an advanced solid tumor that was TIL-negative.

The sample consisted of PBMCs, taken before treatment. The TCR was taken from a male donor with prostate cancer. Recombination connected TRBV6-2 or TRBV6-3 to TRBJ2-3; the D gene is possibly TRBD1 or TRBD2, with 5 bases matching each. In nucleotide form, the sequence is TGTGCCAGCAGGGGGACGGGGGATACGCAGTATTTT. This gives the protein CASRGTGDTQYF.